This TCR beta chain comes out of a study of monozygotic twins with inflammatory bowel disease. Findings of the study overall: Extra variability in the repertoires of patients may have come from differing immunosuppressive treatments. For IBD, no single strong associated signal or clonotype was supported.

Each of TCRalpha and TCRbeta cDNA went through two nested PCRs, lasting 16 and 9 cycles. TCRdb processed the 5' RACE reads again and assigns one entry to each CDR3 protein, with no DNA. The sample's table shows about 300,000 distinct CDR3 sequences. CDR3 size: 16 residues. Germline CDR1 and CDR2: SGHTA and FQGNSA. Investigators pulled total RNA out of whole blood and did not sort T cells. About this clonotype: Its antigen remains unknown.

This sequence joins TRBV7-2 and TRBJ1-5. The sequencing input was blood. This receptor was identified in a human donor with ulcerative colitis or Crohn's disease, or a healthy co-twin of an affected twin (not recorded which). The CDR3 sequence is CASSPARDFSNQPQHF.